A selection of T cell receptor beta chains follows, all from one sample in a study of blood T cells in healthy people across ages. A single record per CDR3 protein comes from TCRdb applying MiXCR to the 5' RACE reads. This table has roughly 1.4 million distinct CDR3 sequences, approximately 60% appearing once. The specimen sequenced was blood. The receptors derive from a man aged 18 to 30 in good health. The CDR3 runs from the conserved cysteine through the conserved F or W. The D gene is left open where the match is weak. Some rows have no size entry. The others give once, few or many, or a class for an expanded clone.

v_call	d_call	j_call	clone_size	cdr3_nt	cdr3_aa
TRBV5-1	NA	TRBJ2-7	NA	TGCGCCAGCAGCTTGGATTCCTCGAAGGCCGAGCAGTACTTC	CASSLDSSKAEQYF
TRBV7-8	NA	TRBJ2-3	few	TGTGCCAGCAGCTTAGCGTCCGGGACAATTGGGGCAGATACGCAGTATTTT	CASSLASGTIGADTQYF
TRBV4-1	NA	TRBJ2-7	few	TGCGCCAGCAGCCATCCCACATGGGGAGAGCAGTACTTC	CASSHPTWGEQYF
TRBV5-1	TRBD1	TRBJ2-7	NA	TGCGCCAGCAGCGTGGCACAGGGGATCTACGAGCAGTACTTC	CASSVAQGIYEQYF
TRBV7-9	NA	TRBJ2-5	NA	TGTGCCAGCAGTCCCGCTCCGGGCAGTCAAGAGGCCCAGTACTTC	CASSPAPGSQEAQYF
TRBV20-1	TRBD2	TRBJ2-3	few	TGCAGTGCTAGACCTCTAGCGGGAGTGGATACGCAGTATTTT	CSARPLAGVDTQYF
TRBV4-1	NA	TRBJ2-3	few	TGCGCCAGCAGCCAAGCTGTGGCCCAAGCGGATACGCAGTATTTT	CASSQAVAQADTQYF
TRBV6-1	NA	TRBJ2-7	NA	TGTGCCAGCAGTGAAGCGCCCCAATACGAGCAGTACTTC	CASSEAPQYEQYF
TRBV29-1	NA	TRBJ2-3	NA	TGCAGCGCCACGGGACGCCCCACAGATACGCAGTATTTT	CSATGRPTDTQYF
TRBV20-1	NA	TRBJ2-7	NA	TGCAGTGCAAAGACAGCAACCGGATTTGCCTACGAGCAGTACTTC	CSAKTATGFAYEQYF